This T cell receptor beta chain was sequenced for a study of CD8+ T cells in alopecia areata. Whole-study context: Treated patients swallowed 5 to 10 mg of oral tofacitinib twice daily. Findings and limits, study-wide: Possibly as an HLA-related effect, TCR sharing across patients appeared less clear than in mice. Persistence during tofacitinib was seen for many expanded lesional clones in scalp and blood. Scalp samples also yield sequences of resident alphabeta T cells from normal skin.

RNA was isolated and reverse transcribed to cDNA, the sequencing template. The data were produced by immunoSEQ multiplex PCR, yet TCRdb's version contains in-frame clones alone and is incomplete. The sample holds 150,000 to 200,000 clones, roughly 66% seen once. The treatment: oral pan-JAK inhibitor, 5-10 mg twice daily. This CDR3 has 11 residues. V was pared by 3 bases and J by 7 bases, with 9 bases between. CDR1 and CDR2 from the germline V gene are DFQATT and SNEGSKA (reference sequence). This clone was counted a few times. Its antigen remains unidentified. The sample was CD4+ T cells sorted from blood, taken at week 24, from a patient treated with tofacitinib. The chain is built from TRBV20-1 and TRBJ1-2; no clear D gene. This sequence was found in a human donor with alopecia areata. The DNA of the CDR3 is TGCAGTGCTAGTGTCGGGTTTGGCTACACCTTC. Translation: CSASVGFGYTF.